This T cell receptor beta chain is drawn from a study of technical replicates of blood from several donors. Measured with immunoSEQ multiplex PCR; TCRdb has only the in-frame clones, and not every one. The sample gives over 50,000 clones, about 88% of which show up once; roughly 5% is in the top ten. J lost 6 bases, V lost 3 bases, and 6 bases had no gene match. This CDR3 has 14 amino acids. Germline V CDR1 and CDR2: SGHAT, FQNNGV. The rearrangement uses TRBV11-2 and TRBJ2-7, with 9 positions matching TRBD1. This sequence was found in a human donor in good health. Some clones in this sample may be carry-over from other donors' samples. Sequences were obtained from PBMCs. The CDR3 coding sequence is TGTGCCAGCAGCTTCGGACAGGGGACGGGCGAGCAGTACTTC. It yields the protein CASSFGQGTGEQYF.